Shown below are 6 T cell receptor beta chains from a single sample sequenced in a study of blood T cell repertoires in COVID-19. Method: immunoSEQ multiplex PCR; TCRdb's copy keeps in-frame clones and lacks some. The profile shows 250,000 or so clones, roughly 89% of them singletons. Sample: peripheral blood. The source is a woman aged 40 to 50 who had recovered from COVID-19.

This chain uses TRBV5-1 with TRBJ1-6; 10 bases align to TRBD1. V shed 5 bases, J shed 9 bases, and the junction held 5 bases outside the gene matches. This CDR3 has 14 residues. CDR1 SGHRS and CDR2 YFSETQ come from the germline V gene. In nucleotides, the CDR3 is TGCGCCAGCAGTTCCGGGACAGGGGTTTCACCCCTCCACTTT. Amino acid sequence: CASSSGTGVSPLHF.

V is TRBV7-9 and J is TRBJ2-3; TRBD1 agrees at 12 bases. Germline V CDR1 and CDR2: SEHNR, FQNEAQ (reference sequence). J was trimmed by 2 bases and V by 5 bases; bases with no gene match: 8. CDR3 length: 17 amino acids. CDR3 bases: TGTGCCAGCAGCCTTACGGGACAGGGGGCTAACACAGATACGCAGTATTTT. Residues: CASSLTGQGANTDTQYF.

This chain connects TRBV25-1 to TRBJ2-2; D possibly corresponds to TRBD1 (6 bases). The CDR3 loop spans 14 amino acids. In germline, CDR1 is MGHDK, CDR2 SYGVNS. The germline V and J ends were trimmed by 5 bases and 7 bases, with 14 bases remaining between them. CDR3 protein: CASSPRGVNGELFF. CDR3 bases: TGTGCCAGCAGTCCCAGGGGAGTTAACGGGGAGCTGTTTTTT.

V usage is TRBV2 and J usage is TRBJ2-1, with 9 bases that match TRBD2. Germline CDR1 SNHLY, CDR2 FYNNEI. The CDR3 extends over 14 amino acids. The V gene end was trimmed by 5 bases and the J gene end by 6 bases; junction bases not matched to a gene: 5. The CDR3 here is CASSLAGIINEQFF. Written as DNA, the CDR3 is TGTGCCAGCAGTCTAGCGGGAATAATCAATGAGCAGTTCTTC.

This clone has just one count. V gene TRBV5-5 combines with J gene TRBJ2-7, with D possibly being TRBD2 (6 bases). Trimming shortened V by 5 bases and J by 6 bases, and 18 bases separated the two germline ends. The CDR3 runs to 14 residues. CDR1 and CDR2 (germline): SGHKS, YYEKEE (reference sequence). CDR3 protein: CASSPDGGMSEQYF. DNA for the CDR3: TGTGCCAGCAGTCCCGACGGAGGGATGAGCGAGCAGTACTTC.

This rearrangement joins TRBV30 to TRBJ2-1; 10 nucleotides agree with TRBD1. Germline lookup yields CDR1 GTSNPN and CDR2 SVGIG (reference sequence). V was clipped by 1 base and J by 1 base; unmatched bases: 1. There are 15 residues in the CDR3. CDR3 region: CAWSGGQGSYNEQFF. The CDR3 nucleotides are TGTGCCTGGAGTGGGGGACAGGGGTCCTACAATGAGCAGTTCTTC.